What follows are 3 T cell receptor beta chains derived from one specimen sequenced in a study of CD8 T cells in Susac syndrome. With random hexamers, roughly 0.5 to 1 ug RNA was reverse transcribed. TCRdb processed the immunoSEQ multiplex PCR reads anew with MiXCR; each CDR3 protein has one entry. The sample carries almost 450,000 distinct CDR3 sequences, 75% to 90% recorded once. The source material was CD8+ T cells from PBMCs. The receptor set was obtained from a human donor with multiple sclerosis.

Only one count was recorded for this clonotype. The chain carries TRBV18 and TRBJ2-1, with D hard to call. Germline CDR1 and CDR2: KGHSH and LQKENI. The CDR3 runs 17 residues. V lost 0 bases and J lost 3, with 15 bases in between. In DNA form, the CDR3 reads TGTGCCAGCTCACCACCGTACGTGGGAATAGACTACAATGAGCAGTTCTTC. This sequence encodes CASSPPYVGIDYNEQFF. The full variable domain, rest sourced from reference TRBV18 and TRBJ2-1, is NAGVMQNPRHLVRRRGQEARLRCSPMKGHSHVYWYRQLPEEGLKFMVYLQKENIIDESGMPKERFSAEFPKEGPSILRIQQVVRGDSAAYFCASSPPYVGIDYNEQFFGPGTRLTVL.

The chain combines TRBV7-8 with TRBJ2-7, with D possibly being TRBD1 (5 bases). Trimming took 5 bases from V and 1 from J, leaving 15 bases between them. Germline assignment: CDR1 SGHVS and CDR2 FQNEAQ. The CDR3 totals 15 residues. CDR3 bases: TGTGCCAGCAGCCCTAATCCGACAGATTCCTACGAGCAGTACTTC. Translated, it gives CASSPNPTDSYEQYF.

This chain links TRBV5-1 with TRBJ1-1, with TRBD1 identical over 9 bases. The junction had 4 bases not matched to a gene; V was cut back by 0 bases and J by 1 base. Germline V lookup: CDR1 SGHRS, CDR2 YFSETQ. The CDR3 runs to 16 residues. Written as DNA, the CDR3 is TGCGCCAGCAGCTTGGAACAGGGGGCGGCGAACACTGAAGCTTTCTTT. Its protein is CASSLEQGAANTEAFF.